This entry lists 8 T cell receptor beta chains sequenced from one sample in a study of Graves' ophthalmopathy and Graves' hyperthyroidism. Investigators amplified TCR beta CDR3 regions from RNA transcripts. HTBI primers were employed in first-round RT-PCR, then a second-round multiplex PCR followed. One entry per CDR3 protein results from TCRdb running MiXCR on the multiplex PCR reads. In the table there are about 590,000 distinct CDR3 sequences, approximately 37% of which are singletons. Sequencing was done on a sample of peripheral blood or thyroid tissue (not recorded which). The receptor source for this set is an adult man with Graves' hyperthyroidism.

This clonotype was seen at least ten times. This rearrangement joins TRBV5-1 to TRBJ1-1, with TRBD1 as a possible D gene (5 bases). Trimming stripped 0 bases from V and 4 bases from J, with 10 bases between. The CDR3 consists of 14 residues. Germline CDR1 and CDR2: SGHRS and YFSETQ. In nucleotides, the CDR3 is TGCGCCAGCAGCTTGGCAGGGTTGGGCACTGAAGCTTTCTTT. It yields the protein CASSLAGLGTEAFF.

This clonotype was recorded at least ten times. CDR3 in DNA: TGTGCCAGCAGCATTAACGGAGACTACGAGCAGTACTTC. Translation: CASSINGDYEQYF. The genes are TRBV7-6 and TRBJ2-7, with no clear D. The V end lost 5 bases, the J end lost 3 bases, and 11 bases lay between the germline ends. The CDR3 sequence is 13 residues long. CDR1 is SGHVS and CDR2 is FNYEAQ in the germline V gene.

The chain couples TRBV4-3 to TRBJ1-1; tentative D call: TRBD1 (5 bases). Germline values: CDR1 LGHNA, CDR2 YSLEER. V was cut by 1 base and J by 0 bases, with 9 bases left in between. This CDR3 contains 15 residues. CDR3 in amino acids: CASSQVGGMNTEAFF. In DNA form, the CDR3 reads TGCGCCAGCAGCCAAGTTGGGGGGATGAACACTGAAGCTTTCTTT.

This chain links TRBV20-1 with TRBJ2-2; TRBD1 might be the D (5 bases). The V gene's germline CDR1 is DFQATT and CDR2 SNEGSKA (reference sequence). The CDR3 is 15 amino acids. The ends were cut back, 4 bases at V and 0 bases at J, with 12 bases in the middle. The CDR3 is CSATETGANTGELFF. CDR3 in DNA: TGCAGTGCTACGGAAACAGGAGCGAACACCGGGGAGCTGTTTTTT.

This clonotype came up many times. V and J are TRBV7-9 and TRBJ1-3; D gene unclear. The V end was cut by 5 bases, the J end by 0 bases, with 11 bases between. The CDR3 contains 15 residues. CDR1 and CDR2 (germline): SEHNR, FQNEAQ (reference sequence). The CDR3 DNA reads as TGTGCCAGCAGCCGTGCAAGCGTCTCTGGAAACACCATATATTTT. It specifies CASSRASVSGNTIYF.

This rearrangement joins TRBV7-9 to TRBJ2-3; 9 bases are a match to TRBD1. Per germline, CDR1 SEHNR and CDR2 FQNEAQ (reference sequence). Trimming took 4 bases from V and 4 from J; bases not matched to a gene: 6. The CDR3 is 15 amino acids. The CDR3 region has the DNA TGTGCCAGCAGCTCCATCCGGGACAGGGCAGATACGCAGTATTTT. Protein product: CASSSIRDRADTQYF. The full variable domain, with the rest looked up from reference TRBV7-9 and TRBJ2-3, is DTGVSQNPRHKITKRGQNVTFRCDPISEHNRLYWYRQTLGQGPEFLTYFQNEAQLEKSRLLSDRFSAERPKGSFSTLEIQRTEQGDSAMYLCASSSIRDRADTQYFGPGTRLTVL.

In DNA, the CDR3 is TGTGCCAGCTGTCTGGGTCAGGGAAACAATGAGCAGTACTTC. As protein: CASCLGQGNNEQYF. The rearrangement links TRBV7-2 to TRBJ2-1; D is perhaps TRBD1 (5 bases). Matching the DNA end better, TRBJ2-7 makes the J call doubtful. CDR1 is SGHTA and CDR2 is FQGNSA in the germline V gene. This CDR3 contains 14 residues.

This clonotype has a count of ten or more. The CDR3 spells CASSQDRGKSPLHF. The CDR3 region has the DNA TGTGCCAGCAGTCAGGACAGGGGGAAGTCACCCCTCCACTTT. J is TRBJ1-6 and V is TRBV12-3 or TRBV12-4, with 10 positions matching TRBD1. There are 14 residues in the CDR3. V lost 5 bases, J lost 10 bases, and 5 bases stayed unmatched.